This T cell receptor beta chain comes out of a study of OX40 agonist ivuxolimab in advanced cancers. For the study at large: Patients received ivuxolimab, an agonistic anti-OX40 (CD134) antibody. Prior anti-PD-1, anti-PD-L1 or anti-CTLA-4 therapy was allowed; around 40% had some. Partial responses were achieved by three patients: one hepatocellular carcinoma, two cutaneous melanoma.

Overall study findings and caveats: Low normalized clonal expansion also occurred in some nonresponding patients.

Using immunoSEQ multiplex PCR, the repertoire was profiled, and TCRdb retains in-frame clones only, with some absent. The sample includes about 91,000 clones, about 85% of them seen just once. Germline CDR1 and CDR2: MGHRA and YSYEKL. This CDR3 contains 17 residues. V lost 3 bases and J lost 3, with 19 bases in between. About this clone itself: Its matching antigen is unknown.

This sample comprised CD4+ or CD8+ T cells sorted from blood, obtained in a trial of the OX40 agonist ivuxolimab. V gene TRBV4-1 combines with J gene TRBJ2-3; weak D call: TRBD2 (6 bases). This receptor was taken from an adult with an advanced solid tumor such as melanoma, head and neck, liver or kidney cancer. The CDR3 DNA follows: TGCGCCAGCAGCCACCTAACCGCGGGGATTACAACAGATACGCAGTATTTT. It codes for CASSHLTAGITTDTQYF.